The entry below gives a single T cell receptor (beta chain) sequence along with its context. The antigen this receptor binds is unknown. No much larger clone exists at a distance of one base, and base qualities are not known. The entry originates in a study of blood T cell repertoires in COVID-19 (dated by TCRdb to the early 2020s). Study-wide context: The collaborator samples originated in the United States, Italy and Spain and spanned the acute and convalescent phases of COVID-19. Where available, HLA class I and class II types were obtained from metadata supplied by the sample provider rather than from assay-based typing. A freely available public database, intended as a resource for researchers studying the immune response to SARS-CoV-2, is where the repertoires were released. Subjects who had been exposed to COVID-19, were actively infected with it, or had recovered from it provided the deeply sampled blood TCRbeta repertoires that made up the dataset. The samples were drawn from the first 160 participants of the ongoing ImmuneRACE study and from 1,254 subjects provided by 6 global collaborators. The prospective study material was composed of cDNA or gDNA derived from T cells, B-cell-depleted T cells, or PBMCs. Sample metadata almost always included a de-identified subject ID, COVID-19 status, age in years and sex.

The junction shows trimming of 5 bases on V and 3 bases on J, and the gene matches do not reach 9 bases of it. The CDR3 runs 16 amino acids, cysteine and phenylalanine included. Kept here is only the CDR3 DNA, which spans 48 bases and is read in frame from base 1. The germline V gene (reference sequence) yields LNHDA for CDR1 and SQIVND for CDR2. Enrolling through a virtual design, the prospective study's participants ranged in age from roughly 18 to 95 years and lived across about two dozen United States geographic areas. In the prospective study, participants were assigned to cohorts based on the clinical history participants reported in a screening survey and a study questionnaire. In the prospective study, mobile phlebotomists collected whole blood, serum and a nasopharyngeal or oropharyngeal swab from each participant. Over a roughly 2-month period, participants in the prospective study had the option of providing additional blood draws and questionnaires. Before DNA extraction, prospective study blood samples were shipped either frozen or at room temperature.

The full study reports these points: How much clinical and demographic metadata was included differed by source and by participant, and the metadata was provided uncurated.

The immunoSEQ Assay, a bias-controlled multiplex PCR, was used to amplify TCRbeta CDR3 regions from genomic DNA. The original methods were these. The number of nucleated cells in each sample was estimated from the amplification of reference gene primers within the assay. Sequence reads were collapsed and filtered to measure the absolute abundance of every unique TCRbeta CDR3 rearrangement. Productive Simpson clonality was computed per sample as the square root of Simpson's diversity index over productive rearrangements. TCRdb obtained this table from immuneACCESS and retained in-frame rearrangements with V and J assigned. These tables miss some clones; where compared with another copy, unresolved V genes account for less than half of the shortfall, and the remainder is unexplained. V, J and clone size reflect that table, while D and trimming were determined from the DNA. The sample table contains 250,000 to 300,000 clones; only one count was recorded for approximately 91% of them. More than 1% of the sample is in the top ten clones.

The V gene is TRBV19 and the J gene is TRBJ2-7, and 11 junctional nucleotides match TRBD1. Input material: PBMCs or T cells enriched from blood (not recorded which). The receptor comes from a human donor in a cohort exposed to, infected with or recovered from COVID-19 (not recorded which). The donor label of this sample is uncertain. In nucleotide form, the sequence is TGTGCCAGTAGTGATAGTACCGGGACAGGGGGCTACGAGCAGTACTTC. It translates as CASSDSTGTGGYEQYF.